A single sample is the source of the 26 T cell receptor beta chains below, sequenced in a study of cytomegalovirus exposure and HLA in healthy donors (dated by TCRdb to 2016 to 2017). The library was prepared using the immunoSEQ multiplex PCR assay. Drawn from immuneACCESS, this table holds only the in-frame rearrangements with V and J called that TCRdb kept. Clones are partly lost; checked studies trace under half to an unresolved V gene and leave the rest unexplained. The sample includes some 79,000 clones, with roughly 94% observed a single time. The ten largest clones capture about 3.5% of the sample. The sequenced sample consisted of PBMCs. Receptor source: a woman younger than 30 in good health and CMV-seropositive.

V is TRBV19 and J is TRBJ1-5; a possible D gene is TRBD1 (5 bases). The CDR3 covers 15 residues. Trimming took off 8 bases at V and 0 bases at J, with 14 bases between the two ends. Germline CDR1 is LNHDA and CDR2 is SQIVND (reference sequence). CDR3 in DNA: TGTGCCAGTCAACGGGACTCCTATAGCAATCAGCCCCAGCATTTT. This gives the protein CASQRDSYSNQPQHF. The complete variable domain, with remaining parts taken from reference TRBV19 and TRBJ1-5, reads DGGITQSPKYLFRKEGQNVTLSCEQNLNHDAMYWYRQDPGQGLRLIYYSQIVNDFQKGDIAEGYSVSREKKESFPLTVTSAQKNPTAFYLCASQRDSYSNQPQHFGDGTRLSIL.

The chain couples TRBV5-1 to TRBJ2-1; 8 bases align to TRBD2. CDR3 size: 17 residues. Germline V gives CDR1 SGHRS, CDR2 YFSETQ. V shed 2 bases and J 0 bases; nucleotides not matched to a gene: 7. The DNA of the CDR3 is TGCGCCAGCAGCTTTCCGGGAGGGTTGAGCTCCTACAATGAGCAGTTCTTC. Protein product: CASSFPGGLSSYNEQFF.

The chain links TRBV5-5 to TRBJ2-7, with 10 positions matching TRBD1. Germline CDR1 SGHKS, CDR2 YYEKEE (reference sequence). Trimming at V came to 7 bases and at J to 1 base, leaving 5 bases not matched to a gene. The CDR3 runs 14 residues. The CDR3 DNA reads TGTGCCAGCGGAGGGACAGGGGAATCCTACGAGCAGTACTTC. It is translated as CASGGTGESYEQYF.

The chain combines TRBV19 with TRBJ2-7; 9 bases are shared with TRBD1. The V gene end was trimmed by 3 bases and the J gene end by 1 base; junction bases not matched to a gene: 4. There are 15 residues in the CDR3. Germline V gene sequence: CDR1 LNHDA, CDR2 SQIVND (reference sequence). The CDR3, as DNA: TGTGCCAGTAGTATGGTGACAGGGGGTTCCTACGAGCAGTACTTC. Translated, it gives CASSMVTGGSYEQYF.

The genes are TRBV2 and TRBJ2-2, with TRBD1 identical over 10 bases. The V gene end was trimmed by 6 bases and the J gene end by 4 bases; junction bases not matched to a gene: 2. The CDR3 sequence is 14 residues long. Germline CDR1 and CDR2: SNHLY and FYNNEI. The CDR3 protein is CASRGQGGTGELFF. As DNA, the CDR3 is TGTGCCAGCAGAGGACAGGGGGGCACCGGGGAGCTGTTTTTT.

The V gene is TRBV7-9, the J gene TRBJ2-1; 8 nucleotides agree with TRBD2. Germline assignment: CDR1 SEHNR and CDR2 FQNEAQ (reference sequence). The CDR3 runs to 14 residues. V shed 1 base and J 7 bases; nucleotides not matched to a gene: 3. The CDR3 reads CASSLGLAGNEQFF. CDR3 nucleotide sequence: TGTGCCAGCAGCTTAGGCCTAGCGGGTAATGAGCAGTTCTTC.

Here the CDR3 reads CASSNYRGLNTGELFF. As DNA, the CDR3 is TGTGCCAGCAGCAATTACAGGGGGCTGAACACCGGGGAGCTGTTTTTT. V is TRBV14 and J is TRBJ2-2; 9 nucleotides align to TRBD1. The CDR3 contains 16 residues. Trimming at V came to 5 bases and at J to 1 base, leaving 5 bases not matched to a gene. Germline CDR1 reads SGHDN; CDR2 reads FVKESK.

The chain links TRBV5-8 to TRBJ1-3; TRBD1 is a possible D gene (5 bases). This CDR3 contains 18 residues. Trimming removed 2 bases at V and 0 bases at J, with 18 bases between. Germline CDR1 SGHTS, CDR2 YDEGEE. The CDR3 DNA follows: TGTGCCAGCAGCTTCCGGAGGGGTGGCGGAAACTCTGGAAACACCATATATTTT. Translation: CASSFRRGGGNSGNTIYF.

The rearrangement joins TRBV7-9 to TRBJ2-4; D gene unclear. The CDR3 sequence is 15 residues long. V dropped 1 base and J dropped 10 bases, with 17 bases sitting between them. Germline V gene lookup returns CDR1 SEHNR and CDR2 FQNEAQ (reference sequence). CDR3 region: CASSLVQATQNIQYF. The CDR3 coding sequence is TGTGCCAGCAGCTTAGTTCAGGCCACCCAGAATATTCAGTACTTC.

The CDR3 here is CASSTTGLKDTQYF. Here the CDR3 DNA reads TGTGCCAGCAGCACTACAGGGTTGAAAGATACGCAGTATTTT. The V gene is TRBV6-5, the J gene TRBJ2-3; D perhaps matches TRBD1 (6 bases). Trimming pared 6 bases from V and 5 bases from J, leaving 15 bases between. CDR3 size: 14 residues. CDR1 and CDR2 (germline): MNHEY, SVGAGI.

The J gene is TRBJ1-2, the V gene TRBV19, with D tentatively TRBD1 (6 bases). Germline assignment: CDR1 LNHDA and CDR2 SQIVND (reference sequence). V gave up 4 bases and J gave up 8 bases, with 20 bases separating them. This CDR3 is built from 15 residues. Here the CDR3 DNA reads TGTGCCAGTAGTAATCGACAGGACCGGGTGAAGGGCTACACCTTC. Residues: CASSNRQDRVKGYTF.

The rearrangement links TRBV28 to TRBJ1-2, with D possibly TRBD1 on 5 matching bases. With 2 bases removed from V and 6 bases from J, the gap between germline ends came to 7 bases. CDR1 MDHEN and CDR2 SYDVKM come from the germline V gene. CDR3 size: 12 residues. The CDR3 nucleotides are TGTGCCAGCAGTTTACAGGGCGATGGCTACACCTTC. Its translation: CASSLQGDGYTF.

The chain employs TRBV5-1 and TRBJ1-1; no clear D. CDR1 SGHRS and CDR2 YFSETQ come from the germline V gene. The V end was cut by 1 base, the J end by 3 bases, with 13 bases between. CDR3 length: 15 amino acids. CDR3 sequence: CASSLLGKRDTEAFF. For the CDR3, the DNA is TGCGCCAGCAGCTTGTTAGGAAAGAGGGACACTGAAGCTTTCTTT.

DNA of the CDR3: TGTGCCAGCAGTGTCCCTAGCGGGGGAGGTAATGAGCAGTTCTTC. Its translation: CASSVPSGGGNEQFF. The chain links TRBV2 to TRBJ2-1; TRBD2 agrees at 10 bases. CDR3 length: 15 amino acids. The V and J ends lost 4 bases and 7 bases, in that order; junction bases with no gene match: 7. Per the germline V gene, CDR1 is SNHLY and CDR2 is FYNNEI.

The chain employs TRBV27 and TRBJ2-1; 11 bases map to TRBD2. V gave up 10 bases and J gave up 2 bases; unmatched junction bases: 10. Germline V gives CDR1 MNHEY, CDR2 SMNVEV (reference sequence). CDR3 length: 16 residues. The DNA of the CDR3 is TGTGCCACCCACGTGGTGGGACTAGCGGCCTACAATGAGCAGTTCTTC. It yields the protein CATHVVGLAAYNEQFF.

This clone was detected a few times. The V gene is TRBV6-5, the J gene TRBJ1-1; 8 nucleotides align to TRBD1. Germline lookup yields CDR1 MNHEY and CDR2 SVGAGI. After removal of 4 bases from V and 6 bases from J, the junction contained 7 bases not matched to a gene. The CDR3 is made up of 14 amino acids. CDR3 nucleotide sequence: TGTGCCAGCAGTTGGGACAGGAACGTCCCTGAAGCTTTCTTT. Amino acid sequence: CASSWDRNVPEAFF.

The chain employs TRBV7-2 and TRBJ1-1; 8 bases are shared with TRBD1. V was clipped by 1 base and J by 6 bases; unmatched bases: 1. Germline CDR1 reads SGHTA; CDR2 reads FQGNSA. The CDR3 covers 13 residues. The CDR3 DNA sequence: TGTGCCAGCAGCTTAGGGGACAGGCCTGAAGCTTTCTTT. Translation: CASSLGDRPEAFF.

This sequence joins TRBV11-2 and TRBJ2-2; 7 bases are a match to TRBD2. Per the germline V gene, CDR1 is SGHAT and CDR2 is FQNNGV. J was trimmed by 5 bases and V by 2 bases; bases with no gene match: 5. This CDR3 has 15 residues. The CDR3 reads CASSLSGSGTGELFF. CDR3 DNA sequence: TGTGCCAGCAGCTTATCGGGTAGCGGGACCGGGGAGCTGTTTTTT.

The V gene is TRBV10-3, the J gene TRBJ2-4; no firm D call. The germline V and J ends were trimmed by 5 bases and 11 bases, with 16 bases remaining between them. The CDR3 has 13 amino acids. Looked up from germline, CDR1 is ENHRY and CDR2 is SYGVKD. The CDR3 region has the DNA TGTGCCATCAGTTCCCGCCCACCAGGCGTTCAGTACTTC. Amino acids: CAISSRPPGVQYF.

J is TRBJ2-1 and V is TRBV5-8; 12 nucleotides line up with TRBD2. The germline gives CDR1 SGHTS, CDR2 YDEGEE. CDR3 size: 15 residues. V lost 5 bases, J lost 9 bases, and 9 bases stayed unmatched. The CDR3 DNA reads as TGTGCCAGCAGATTTACTAGCGGGGGGTTGTTTGAGCAGTTCTTC. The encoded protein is CASRFTSGGLFEQFF.

In nucleotides, the CDR3 is TGTGCCAGCAGTCCCCGGTTGAACACTGAAGCTTTCTTT. Its protein is CASSPRLNTEAFF. This chain uses TRBV27 with TRBJ1-1; D gene ambiguous. V lost 5 bases, J lost 0 bases, and 7 bases lay in between. This CDR3 has 13 amino acids. The germline CDR1 and CDR2 sequences are MNHEY and SMNVEV (reference sequence).

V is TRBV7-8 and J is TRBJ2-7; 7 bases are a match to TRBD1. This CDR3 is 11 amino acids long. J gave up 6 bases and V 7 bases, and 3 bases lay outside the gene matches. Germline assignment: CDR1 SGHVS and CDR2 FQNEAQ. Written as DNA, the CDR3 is TGTGCCAGCAACTCAGGGGGCGAGCAGTACTTC. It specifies CASNSGGEQYF. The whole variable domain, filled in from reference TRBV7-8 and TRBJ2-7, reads GAGVSQSPRYKVAKRGQDVALRCDPISGHVSLFWYQQALGQGPEFLTYFQNEAQLDKSGLPSDRFFAERPEGSVSTLKIQRTQQEDSAVYLCASNSGGEQYFGPGTRLTVT.

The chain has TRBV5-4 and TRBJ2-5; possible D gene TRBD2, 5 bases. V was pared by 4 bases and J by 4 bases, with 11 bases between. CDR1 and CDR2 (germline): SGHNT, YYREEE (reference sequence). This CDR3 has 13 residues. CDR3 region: CASSPGGVETQYF. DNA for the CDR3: TGTGCCAGCAGCCCAGGAGGAGTAGAGACCCAGTACTTC.

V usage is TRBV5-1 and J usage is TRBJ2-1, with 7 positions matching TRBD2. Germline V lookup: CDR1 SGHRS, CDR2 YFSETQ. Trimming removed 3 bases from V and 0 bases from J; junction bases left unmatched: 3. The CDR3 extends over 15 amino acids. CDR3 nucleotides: TGCGCCAGCAGCTCCGGGAGGAGCTCCTACAATGAGCAGTTCTTC. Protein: CASSSGRSSYNEQFF.

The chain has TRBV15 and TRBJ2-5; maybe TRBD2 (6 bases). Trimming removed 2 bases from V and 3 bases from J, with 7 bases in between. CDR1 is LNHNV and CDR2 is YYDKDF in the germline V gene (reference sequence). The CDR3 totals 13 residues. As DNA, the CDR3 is TGTGCCACCAGCAGACCTAGCGAAGAGACCCAGTACTTC. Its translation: CATSRPSEETQYF.

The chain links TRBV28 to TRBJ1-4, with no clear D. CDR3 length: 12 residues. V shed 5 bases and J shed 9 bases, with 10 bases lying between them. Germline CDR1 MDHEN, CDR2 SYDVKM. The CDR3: CASSEGLKKLFF. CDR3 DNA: TGTGCCAGCAGTGAGGGCCTTAAAAAACTGTTTTTT.